Listed here is a single TCR beta chain. Sequencing used immunoSEQ multiplex PCR; TCRdb keeps in-frame clones, though not all of them. This sample carries about 250,000 clones, 85% of them seen once, and the ten largest clones take over 7.5%. The sample belongs to a study of blood T cell repertoires in COVID-19. CDR1 and CDR2 (germline): SGHDT, YYEEEE. V was pared by 3 bases and J by 7 bases, with 12 bases of the junction left unmatched. This CDR3 is 16 amino acids long. Clinical histories supplied by participants themselves formed the basis of cohort assignment. Sequenced sample: PBMCs or T cells enriched from blood (not recorded which). The chain employs TRBV5-6 and TRBJ1-2; TRBD1 aligns across 10 bases. This sequence originates from a woman in her forties or fifties with acute COVID-19. The CDR3 sequence is CASSSTNSRDRGGYTF. In nucleotides, the CDR3 is TGTGCCAGCAGCTCTACTAATTCCCGGGACAGGGGTGGCTACACCTTC.